The 5 T cell receptor beta chains in this list originate from one sample, sequenced in a study of cytomegalovirus exposure and HLA in healthy donors. The PCR contained 60 Vbeta and 13 Jbeta primers. The repertoire was sequenced with immunoSEQ multiplex PCR; TCRdb's copy has only in-frame clones and lacks some. The sample includes some 98,000 clones, 80% to 90% of them seen just once. The sequenced material came from PBMCs. Receptor source: a man aged 35 to 55 in good health and CMV-seronegative.

This sequence joins TRBV11-2 and TRBJ2-3; TRBD2 aligns across 16 bases. Germline V gene lookup returns CDR1 SGHAT and CDR2 FQNNGV. The CDR3 sequence is 17 residues long. Trimming at V came to 5 bases and at J to 5 bases, leaving 7 bases not matched to a gene. The CDR3 here is CASSPGTSGGAVDTQYF. The CDR3 DNA follows: TGTGCCAGCAGCCCCGGGACTAGCGGGGGGGCGGTAGATACGCAGTATTTT.

V and J are TRBV28 and TRBJ1-2, with 7 nucleotides matching TRBD1. Per the germline V gene, CDR1 is MDHEN and CDR2 is SYDVKM. After removal of 5 bases from V and 3 bases from J, the junction contained 6 bases not matched to a gene. The CDR3 spans 14 residues. The CDR3 here is CASSLRQGYYGYTF. The CDR3 DNA sequence: TGTGCCAGCAGTCTGAGACAGGGTTACTATGGCTACACCTTC.

The chain links TRBV6-1 to TRBJ2-1, with D tentatively TRBD2 (6 bases). Trimming took off 6 bases at V and 5 bases at J, with 11 bases between the two ends. CDR3 length: 13 residues. The germline V gene encodes CDR1 MNHNS and CDR2 SASEGT. CDR3 in DNA: TGTGCCAGCAGCCGACTAGGGCACAATGAGCAGTTCTTC. It translates to CASSRLGHNEQFF.

This chain links TRBV7-9 with TRBJ1-1, with TRBD1 matching over 7 bases. Germline lookup yields CDR1 SEHNR and CDR2 FQNEAQ (reference sequence). This CDR3 has 14 amino acids. Losses at the gene ends were 5 bases for V and 1 base for J; bases not matched to a gene: 4. CDR3 residues: CASSPGTENTEAFF. In DNA, the CDR3 is TGTGCCAGCAGCCCCGGGACAGAGAACACTGAAGCTTTCTTT.

The chain links TRBV19 to TRBJ2-7; 11 nucleotides match TRBD2. The CDR3 is made up of 13 amino acids. The germline V gene has CDR1 LNHDA and CDR2 SQIVND (reference sequence). Trimming cost V 6 bases and J 7 bases; bases outside gene matches: 5. The CDR3 DNA follows: TGTGCCAGTAGCCAAACTAGCGGGGGAGAGCAGTACTTC. Translation gives CASSQTSGGEQYF.